The present entry profiles one T cell receptor beta chain with its context. These data are taken from a study of CD8+CD57+ T cells in acquired aplastic anemia. Overall study context: Sorted CD4+ plus CD8+ cells gave DNA averaging about 3.2 ug.

The V gene lost 2 bases and the J gene lost 4 bases, with 6 bases spanning the gap. The CDR3 is 12 amino acids. Profiling that covered TCR beta VDJ and CDR3 relied on genomic DNA as its template. TCRdb recomputed calls from the reads with MiXCR, one row per CDR3 protein. Of 200,000 to 250,000 distinct CDR3 sequences listed, approximately 60% are singletons. The source material was sorted CD4+, CD8+, or CD8+CD57+ T cells (not recorded which) from PBMCs. The V gene is TRBV12-3 or TRBV12-4, the J gene TRBJ2-7, with D unclear. The receptor's source is a human donor in good health. The CDR3 nucleotides are TGTGCCAGCAGTTTATTCCTGTACGAGCAGTACTTC. This encodes CASSLFLYEQYF.